The sequence of this TCR beta chain was determined in a study of T-cell reconstitution after alpha-beta-depleted transplantation in children (dated by TCRdb to about 2016). Notes on the research overall: The study quantitatively tracked T-cell immune reconstitution after TCRalphabeta/CD19-depleted allogeneic hematopoietic cell transplantation in children using TCR repertoire profiling. The paper as a whole reports these results and caveats: Hyperexpanded clone frequencies declined over subsequent months; after one year, T-cell counts and TCRbeta diversity were mostly attributed to newly produced T cells. In some patients, high TCRbeta diversity at day 60 was attributed to recipient T cells and intrathymic progenitors that had survived conditioning. Apparently early alphabetaT-cell count recovery about two months after transplant reportedly relied on only several hundred rapidly expanded clones derived from non-depleted graft cells.

The library came from PCR. Sequencing instrument: Illumina HiSeq 2500. TCR libraries were prepared with molecular barcoding, using unique molecular identifiers to normalize TCRbeta repertoire quantification. TCRdb reran the public reads through fastp at Q25 and MiXCR, keeping productive beta chains. Under each unique CDR3 protein, matching rows form one entry showing the most common genes and DNA. This sample comprises about 300,000 distinct CDR3 sequences, roughly a tenth of them detected only once. The ten largest clones represent roughly 7.1% of the sample. Read against the paper, the sample's treatment or condition label means: allogeneic hematopoietic cell transplantation with graft depleted of TCRalphabeta T cells and CD19 B cells. The children who served as transplant recipients had been given grafts of TCRalphabeta/CD19-depleted allogeneic hematopoietic cells. This clonotype was observed a handful of times. No antigen is known for it. Qualities for individual bases were not recorded, and no much larger clone is one base off.

From cysteine to phenylalanine, the CDR3 is 17 amino acids long. Kept here is only the CDR3 DNA, which spans 51 bases and is read in frame from base 1. CDR1 SGHTA and CDR2 FQGNSA are derived from the germline V gene. V drops 4 bases and J drops 1 base, leaving 18 bases in between. The chain is encoded by TRBV7-2 joined to TRBJ2-3; the D gene is tentatively TRBD1 or TRBD2, each matching 5 bases. The sequence derives from a boy under three years old with acute myeloid leukemia, due to receive a stem cell transplant. The material was PBMCs, obtained before TCRalphabeta/CD19-depleted stem cell transplant. The nucleotide sequence reads as follows: TGTGCCAGCAGCTCCAGGTTTATCGGGGCCGGCACAGATACGCAGTATTTT. Translation gives CASSSRFIGAGTDTQYF. Joined to the reference TRBV7-2 and TRBJ2-3 proteins, this CDR3 gives the full variable domain: GAGVSQSPSNKVTEKGKDVELRCDPISGHTALYWYRQSLGQGLEFLIYFQGNSAPDKSGLPSDRFSAERTGGSVSTLTIQRTQQEDSAVYLCASSSRFIGAGTDTQYFGPGTRLTVL.